The 16 T cell receptor beta chains presented below share a single source sample, sequenced in a study of cytomegalovirus exposure and HLA in healthy donors. 13 Jbeta primers and 60 Vbeta primers were used for the PCR. Only in-frame clones appear in the TCRdb table, and some are missing; sequencing was by immunoSEQ multiplex PCR. The table shows 65,000 to 90,000 clones, with roughly 82% occurring only once. The sequencing sample was made of PBMCs. These TCRs come from a man between 18 and 35 years old in good health and CMV-seronegative.

V usage is TRBV19 and J usage is TRBJ1-5, with 7 bases that match TRBD1. Germline loops: CDR1 LNHDA, CDR2 SQIVND (reference sequence). V lost 7 bases to trimming and J lost 3 bases; unmatched junction nucleotides: 9. The CDR3 length is 15 residues. This chain's CDR3 is CASTDRADTNQPQHF. CDR3 DNA: TGTGCCAGTACTGACAGGGCCGATACCAATCAGCCCCAGCATTTT.

A few counts support this clone. The chain employs TRBV28 and TRBJ2-2, with D unclear. CDR3 length equals 12 residues. With 6 bases removed from V and 8 bases from J, the gap between germline ends came to 10 bases. The germline gives CDR1 MDHEN, CDR2 SYDVKM. For the CDR3, the DNA is TGTGCCAGCAGCTTCTTCGCGGGGGAGCTGTTTTTT. This encodes CASSFFAGELFF.

Worth noting for this clone: Other DNA sequences in the same sample also yield this CDR3. The rearrangement joins TRBV28 to TRBJ2-3; 11 positions agree with TRBD2. The CDR3 loop spans 16 amino acids. After removal of 2 bases from V and 1 base from J, the junction contained 2 bases not matched to a gene. CDR1 MDHEN and CDR2 SYDVKM come from the germline V gene. This CDR3 is CASSLPSGGRTDTQYF. The CDR3 DNA is TGTGCCAGCAGTTTACCTAGCGGGGGGCGCACAGATACGCAGTATTTT.

The V gene is TRBV7-2, the J gene TRBJ2-7; 9 nucleotides align to TRBD1. Per germline, CDR1 SGHTA and CDR2 FQGNSA. CDR3 size: 14 residues. The V segment lost 5 bases and the J segment 3 bases; nucleotides outside the gene matches: 5. The CDR3 is CASSMGQGRYEQYF. CDR3 nucleotides: TGTGCCAGCAGCATGGGACAGGGACGCTACGAGCAGTACTTC. The variable domain in full, completed from reference TRBV7-2 and TRBJ2-7, reads GAGVSQSPSNKVTEKGKDVELRCDPISGHTALYWYRQSLGQGLEFLIYFQGNSAPDKSGLPSDRFSAERTGGSVSTLTIQRTQQEDSAVYLCASSMGQGRYEQYFGPGTRLTVT.

The V and J genes are TRBV6-6 and TRBJ1-1; 9 nucleotides line up with TRBD1. After removal of 5 bases from V and 5 bases from J, the junction contained 12 bases not matched to a gene. From germline, CDR1 is MNHNY and CDR2 SVGAGI (reference sequence). This CDR3 has 16 amino acids. In DNA form, the CDR3 reads TGTGCCAGCAGTGTAAATCTAGGACAGGGGCGGACTGAAGCTTTCTTT. Translating it yields CASSVNLGQGRTEAFF.

Details on this clone: Germline and junction disagree at one end, which may indicate a read error. The chain has TRBV9 and TRBJ1-1, with D maybe TRBD1 (5 bases). Per the germline V gene, CDR1 is SGDLS and CDR2 is YYNGEE. The CDR3 totals 16 residues. CDR3 in amino acids: CVSSVDSTGGNTEAFF. The CDR3 DNA reads TGTGTCAGCAGCGTAGACTCTACCGGGGGGAACACTGAAGCTTTCTTT.

The chain carries TRBV4-2 and TRBJ1-1; D not resolved. This CDR3 region has 14 residues. CDR1 LGHNA and CDR2 YNFKEQ come from the germline V gene. Trimming took 1 base from V and 3 from J, leaving 9 bases between them. As DNA, the CDR3 is TGTGCCAGCAGCCAAGTTACAGATGACACTGAAGCTTTCTTT. Protein: CASSQVTDDTEAFF.

V is TRBV2 and J is TRBJ2-5, with 7 bases lining up with TRBD1. The V segment lost 6 bases and the J segment 2 bases; nucleotides outside the gene matches: 9. The CDR3 extends over 15 amino acids. The V gene's germline CDR1 is SNHLY and CDR2 FYNNEI. The CDR3 is CASRAAGTEQETQYF. CDR3 DNA sequence: TGTGCCAGCAGAGCGGCCGGGACAGAACAAGAGACCCAGTACTTC.

This clone was seen more than once but under ten times. This sequence joins TRBV19 and TRBJ2-1; 8 nucleotides agree with TRBD2. The length of the CDR3 is 14 residues. With V trimmed by 3 bases and J by 6 bases, 4 bases remained unmatched. CDR1 and CDR2 (germline): LNHDA, SQIVND (reference sequence). CDR3 amino acids: CASSMIAGSNEQFF. The DNA for the CDR3 is TGTGCCAGTAGTATGATAGCGGGAAGCAATGAGCAGTTCTTC.

The chain's CDR3 is CASSLLFEGEDTQYF. The CDR3 DNA follows: TGTGCCAGCAGCTTACTCTTCGAAGGGGAAGATACGCAGTATTTT. The chain joins TRBV7-9 to TRBJ2-3, with D maybe TRBD1 (5 bases). The germline V gene encodes CDR1 SEHNR and CDR2 FQNEAQ (reference sequence). The V and J ends lost 2 bases and 5 bases respectively, with 14 bases between them. CDR3 size: 15 residues. Supplemented by reference TRBV7-9 and TRBJ2-3, the full variable domain reads DTGVSQNPRHKITKRGQNVTFRCDPISEHNRLYWYRQTLGQGPEFLTYFQNEAQLEKSRLLSDRFSAERPKGSFSTLEIQRTEQGDSAMYLCASSLLFEGEDTQYFGPGTRLTVL.

This chain joins TRBV19 and TRBJ1-2, with 12 bases aligning to TRBD1. The CDR3 has 15 amino acids. V lost 6 bases, J lost 2 bases, and 4 bases stayed unmatched. Germline V lookup: CDR1 LNHDA, CDR2 SQIVND (reference sequence). The CDR3 DNA is TGTGCCAGTAGCCCGGGACAGGGGGCGAACTATGGCTACACCTTC. Its protein is CASSPGQGANYGYTF. Full variable domain (rest looked up from reference TRBV19 and TRBJ1-2): DGGITQSPKYLFRKEGQNVTLSCEQNLNHDAMYWYRQDPGQGLRLIYYSQIVNDFQKGDIAEGYSVSREKKESFPLTVTSAQKNPTAFYLCASSPGQGANYGYTFGSGTRLTVV.

Comments on this clone: A read error may produce the germline difference seen at one junction end. The rearrangement uses TRBV6-1 and TRBJ2-7; D gene uncertain. The CDR3 is made up of 14 amino acids. Germline V gene sequence: CDR1 MNHNS, CDR2 SASEGT. This chain's CDR3 is CASSLDTRLAPKSF. In DNA, the CDR3 is TGTGCCAGCAGCCTCGATACCCGCTTAGCCCCGAAGTCCTTC.

V is TRBV28 and J is TRBJ1-2; D remains unclear. The V end lost 3 bases, the J end lost 3 bases, and 23 bases lay between the germline ends. Germline V lookup: CDR1 MDHEN, CDR2 SYDVKM. The CDR3 extends over 18 amino acids. CDR3 region: CASSFSSLGVVRDYGYTF. The CDR3, as DNA: TGTGCCAGCAGTTTTAGCTCTCTTGGGGTAGTGCGGGACTATGGCTACACCTTC.

The CDR3 here is CASSDDSFAGANVLTF. In DNA, the CDR3 is TGTGCCAGCAGTGATGATAGTTTCGCTGGGGCCAACGTCCTGACTTTC. This chain links TRBV6-4 with TRBJ2-6; D unclear. The V gene lost 3 bases and the J gene lost 2 bases, with 11 bases spanning the gap. Per the germline V gene, CDR1 is MRHNA and CDR2 is SNTAGT. The CDR3 spans 16 residues.

The chain couples TRBV5-1 to TRBJ1-3, with unresolved D. The CDR3 loop spans 14 amino acids. V lost 2 bases and J lost 2, with 8 bases in between. In germline, CDR1 is SGHRS, CDR2 YFSETQ. This CDR3 reads CASSFGGAGNTIYF. CDR3 bases: TGCGCCAGCAGCTTCGGAGGAGCTGGAAACACCATATATTTT. Drawing the rest from reference TRBV5-1 and TRBJ1-3, the complete variable domain is KAGVTQTPRYLIKTRGQQVTLSCSPISGHRSVSWYQQTPGQGLQFLFEYFSETQRNKGNFPGRFSGRQFSNSRSEMNVSTLELGDSALYLCASSFGGAGNTIYFGEGSWLTVV.

The V gene is TRBV6-1, the J gene TRBJ2-7; a weak D match, TRBD1 (5 bases). CDR1 MNHNS and CDR2 SASEGT come from the germline V gene. Trimming left V 7 bases short and J 6 bases short, with 13 bases between. CDR3 length: 12 amino acids. The CDR3, as DNA: TGTGCCAGCACGGCAGGGTTCATCGAGCAGTACTTC. Its translation: CASTAGFIEQYF.